This T cell receptor beta chain was captured by sequencing in a study of beta chain features in type 1 diabetes. Overall study context: Age, gender, cell numbers and subset yield matched between patients and controls.

Study-level points and caveats: VDJ junctions sequenced from type 1 diabetes patients showed fewer insertions and more deletions. For cells with high TCR expression, cDNA sequencing could yield over-representation.

Of the isolated RNA, all was reverse transcribed, and so the sequenced material was expressed TCRB transcripts. Assay used: immunoSEQ multiplex PCR; TCRdb lists only in-frame clones, some missing. The table lists about 930,000 clones, roughly 17% of them singletons. V lost 7 bases and J lost 1; bases outside the gene matches: 4. CDR3 length: 15 residues. Germline V gene lookup returns CDR1 SQVTM and CDR2 ANQGSEA. There are a few counts of this clone. Its target is unknown. Other DNA sequences in this specimen translate into the identical CDR3. This clonotype originated in a woman under 30 in good health. The sample was naive CD4+ T cells from blood. The rearrangement uses TRBV29-1 and TRBJ2-1; 13 bases line up with TRBD2. CDR3 DNA: TGCAGCGGCCGGACTAGCGGGAGTTCCTACAATGAGCAGTTCTTC. Translating it yields CSGRTSGSSYNEQFF.